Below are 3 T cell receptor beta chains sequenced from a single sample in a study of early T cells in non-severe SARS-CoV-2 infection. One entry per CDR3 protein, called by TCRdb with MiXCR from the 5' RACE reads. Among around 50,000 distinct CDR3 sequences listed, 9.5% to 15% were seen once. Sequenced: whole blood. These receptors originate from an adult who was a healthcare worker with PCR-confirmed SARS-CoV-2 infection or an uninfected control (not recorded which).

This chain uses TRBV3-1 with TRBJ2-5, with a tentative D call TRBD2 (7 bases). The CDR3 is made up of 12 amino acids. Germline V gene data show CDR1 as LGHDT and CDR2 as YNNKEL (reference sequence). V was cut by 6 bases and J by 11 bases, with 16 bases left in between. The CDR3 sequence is CASRREGGRQYF. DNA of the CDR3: TGTGCCAGCAGAAGGGAGGGGGGAAGGCAGTACTTC.

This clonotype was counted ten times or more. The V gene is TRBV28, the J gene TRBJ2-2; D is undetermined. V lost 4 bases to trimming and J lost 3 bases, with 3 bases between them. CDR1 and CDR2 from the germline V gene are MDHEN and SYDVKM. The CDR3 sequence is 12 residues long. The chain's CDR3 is CASSSHTGELFF. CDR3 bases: TGTGCCAGCAGTTCTCACACCGGGGAGCTGTTTTTT.

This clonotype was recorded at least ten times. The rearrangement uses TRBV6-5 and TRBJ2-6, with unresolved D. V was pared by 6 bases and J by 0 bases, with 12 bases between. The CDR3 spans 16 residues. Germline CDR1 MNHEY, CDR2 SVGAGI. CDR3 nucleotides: TGTGCCAGCAGGCCGCAGGTAGACTCTGGGGCCAACGTCCTGACTTTC. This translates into CASRPQVDSGANVLTF.